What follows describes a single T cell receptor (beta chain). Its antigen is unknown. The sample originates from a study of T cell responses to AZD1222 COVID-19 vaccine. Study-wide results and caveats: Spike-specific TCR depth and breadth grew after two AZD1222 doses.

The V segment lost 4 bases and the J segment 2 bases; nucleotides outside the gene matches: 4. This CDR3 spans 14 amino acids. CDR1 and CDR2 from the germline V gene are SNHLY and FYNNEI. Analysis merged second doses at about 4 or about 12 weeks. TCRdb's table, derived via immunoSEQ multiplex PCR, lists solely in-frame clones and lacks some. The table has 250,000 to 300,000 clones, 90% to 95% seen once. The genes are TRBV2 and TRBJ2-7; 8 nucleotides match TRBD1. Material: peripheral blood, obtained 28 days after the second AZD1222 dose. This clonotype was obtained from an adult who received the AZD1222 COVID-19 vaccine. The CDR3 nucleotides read TGTGCCAGCAGTGGGGGACAGGCACCCTACGAGCAGTACTTC. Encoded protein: CASSGGQAPYEQYF.